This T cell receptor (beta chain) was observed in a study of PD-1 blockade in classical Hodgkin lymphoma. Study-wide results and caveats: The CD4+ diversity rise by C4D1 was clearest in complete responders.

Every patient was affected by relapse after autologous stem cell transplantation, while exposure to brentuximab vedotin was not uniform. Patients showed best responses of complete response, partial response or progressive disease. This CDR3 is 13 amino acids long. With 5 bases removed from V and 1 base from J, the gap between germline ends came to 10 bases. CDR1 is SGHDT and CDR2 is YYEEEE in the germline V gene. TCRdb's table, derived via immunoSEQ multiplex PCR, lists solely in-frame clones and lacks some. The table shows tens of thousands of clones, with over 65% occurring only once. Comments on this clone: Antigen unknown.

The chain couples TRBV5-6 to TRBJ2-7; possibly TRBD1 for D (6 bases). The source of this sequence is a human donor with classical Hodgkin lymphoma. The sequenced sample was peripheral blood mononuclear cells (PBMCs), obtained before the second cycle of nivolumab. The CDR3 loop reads CASRPDRSYEQYF. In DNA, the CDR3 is TGTGCCAGCAGACCCGACAGGTCCTACGAGCAGTACTTC.